This is a list of T cell receptor beta chains from one sample in a study of cytomegalovirus exposure and HLA in healthy donors. Produced via immunoSEQ multiplex PCR; TCRdb's table is partial and in-frame only. Of about 130,000 clones in the sample, 79% are singletons; the top ten hold roughly 1.1%. The sequencing sample was made of PBMCs. All receptors come from a male donor in good health and CMV-seronegative. Each CDR3 is given with its conserved first and last residue. Fields, in order: V gene, J gene, D gene, clone size, CDR3 DNA, CDR3 protein. A D gene is named only where the DNA matches it firmly. Size values are once, few and many counts, or a class for expanded clones, and some rows have none.

>TRBV4-3|TRBJ2-1|TRBD2|-
TGCGCCAGCAGCGCTTGGGGGGGCCCGGGGGGGGACTACAATGAGCAGTTCTTC
CASSAWGGPGGDYNEQFF
>TRBV12-5|TRBJ1-2|TRBD1|-
TGTGCTAGTGGTGTTTCCGGACAGGGGGCGGTGGGCTACACCTTC
CASGVSGQGAVGYTF
>TRBV5-4|TRBJ2-1|TRBD2|few
TGTGCCAGCAGCTCTTTCGGCGGGGGATACAATGAGCAGTTCTTC
CASSSFGGGYNEQFF
>TRBV11-3|TRBJ2-7|TRBD1|-
TGTGCCAGCAGCTTACGGACAGGGACCTACGAGCAGTACTTC
CASSLRTGTYEQYF
>TRBV7-9|TRBJ1-1|-|few
TGTGCCAGCAGCTTAGGCCTCGGGGGGATGGTCACTGAAGCTTTCTTT
CASSLGLGGMVTEAFF
>TRBV18|TRBJ2-1|TRBD2|-
TGTGCCAGCTCACCGGGACTAGCGGGGGTTAACAATGAGCAGTTCTTC
CASSPGLAGVNNEQFF
>TRBV15|TRBJ2-7|-|-
TGTGCCACCAGCTTCTCCAGTACAGGGATAAGCGAGCAGTACTTC
CATSFSSTGISEQYF
>TRBV19|TRBJ1-2|-|-
TGTGCCAGTAGTACTCACCCACGGTATGGCTACACCTTC
CASSTHPRYGYTF
>TRBV4-1|TRBJ2-3|-|-
TGCGCCAGCAGCCAAGAAGGTCCCACGAACTACCGGGCAGATACGCAGTATTTT
CASSQEGPTNYRADTQYF
>TRBV11-2|TRBJ2-5|TRBD2|-
TGTGCCAGCAACCGCGGCGGGGGAGAGACCCAGTACTTC
CASNRGGGETQYF
>TRBV6-1|TRBJ1-5|-|few
TGTGCCAGCAGTGCTACCAACAGGGATTATAGCAATCAGCCCCAGCATTTT
CASSATNRDYSNQPQHF
>TRBV2|TRBJ2-2|TRBD1|-
TGTGCCAGCATGGACAGGGACGTCGCCGGGGAGCTGTTTTTT
CASMDRDVAGELFF
>TRBV6-5|TRBJ1-4|-|-
TGTGCCAGCAGTTACTCGAGCGGGGGAAAACTGTTTTTT
CASSYSSGGKLFF
>TRBV7-9|TRBJ1-2|TRBD1|-
TGTGCCAGCAGCCCAACAGGGACAGCCGTTCCCTATGGCTACACCTTC
CASSPTGTAVPYGYTF
>TRBV5-5|TRBJ1-6|-|few
TGTGCCAGCAGCTACTCGGGTGAACCCCTCCACTTT
CASSYSGEPLHF
>TRBV19|TRBJ1-5|TRBD1|-
TGTGCCAGTCTTGGGACAGGGGCCGTGTGGGGCAATCAGCCCCAGCATTTT
CASLGTGAVWGNQPQHF
>TRBV4-2|TRBJ2-3|-|-
TGTGCCAGCAGCCAAGAAGTGACGGGAAGCACAGATACGCAGTATTTT
CASSQEVTGSTDTQYF
>TRBV7-9|TRBJ2-5|-|-
TGTGCCAGCAGCTTCGGTAGTAGATGGGAGACCCAGTACTTC
CASSFGSRWETQYF
>TRBV30|TRBJ2-2|-|-
TGTGCCTGGAGTGTACGGGTCAGGGACACCGGGGAGCTGTTTTTT
CAWSVRVRDTGELFF
>TRBV6-5|TRBJ1-1|-|-
TGTGCCAGCAGTTACACGGGATCGAACACTGAAGCTTTCTTT
CASSYTGSNTEAFF
>TRBV5-1|TRBJ1-1|-|-
TGCGCCAGCAGCGTCGGGGTGAACACTGAAGCTTTCTTT
CASSVGVNTEAFF
>TRBV2|TRBJ2-3|TRBD2|-
TGTGCCAGCGGGCGGGGGGGCCGGGCAGATACGCAGTATTTT
CASGRGGRADTQYF
>TRBV5-4|TRBJ1-2|-|-
TGTGCCAGCAGCTCGACAGAGACTAACTATGGCTACACCTTC
CASSSTETNYGYTF
>TRBV11-2|TRBJ1-1|-|-
TGTGCCATGGGAGAATTGAACACTGAAGCTTTCTTT
CAMGELNTEAFF
>TRBV2|TRBJ1-4|-|-
TGTGCCAGCAAGAAATCGGCTAATGAAAAACTGTTTTTT
CASKKSANEKLFF
>TRBV5-1|TRBJ1-4|TRBD1|-
TGCGCCAGCAGTCCCGGGACAGGTGAAAAACTGTTTTTT
CASSPGTGEKLFF
>TRBV20-1|TRBJ2-3|-|-
TGCAGTGCTCCCGGAGCGGGTACGCAGTATTTT
CSAPGAGTQYF
>TRBV9|TRBJ2-5|TRBD2|-
TGTGCCAGCAGCGTAGACGGCGGGGGGAGGCAAGAGACCCAGTACTTC
CASSVDGGGRQETQYF
>TRBV4-1|TRBJ2-7|TRBD1|-
TGCGCCAGCAGCCAAGCGGGACAGGGATCCTACGAGCAGTACTTC
CASSQAGQGSYEQYF